Sequencing of this T cell receptor beta chain was carried out in a study of blood T cell repertoires in COVID-19. On the study more broadly: Both acute and convalescent COVID-19 samples were obtained from the United States, Italy and Spain.

Repertoires were generated with immunoSEQ multiplex PCR, while TCRdb's copy carries only in-frame clones and drops some. This table holds 45,000 to 55,000 clones, just over 85% found once. Trimming shortened V by 2 bases and J by 1 base, and 16 bases separated the two germline ends. There are 17 residues in the CDR3. Germline values: CDR1 SGHVS, CDR2 FQNEAQ. The chain uses TRBV7-8 and TRBJ2-3, with a tentative D call TRBD2 (7 bases). The TCR sequence derives from a man between 65 and 80 years old with active COVID-19. Input material: peripheral blood. The CDR3 is CASSLSGGARGTDTQYF. In DNA form, the CDR3 reads TGTGCCAGCAGCTTAAGTGGGGGGGCCAGGGGCACAGATACGCAGTATTTT.